The rows below give T cell receptor beta chains drawn from one sample of a study of CD8 T cells in ankylosing spondylitis. MiXCR, run by TCRdb on the 5' RACE reads, gives a single entry per CDR3 protein. This sample has 500,000 to 650,000 distinct CDR3 sequences, with 5.3% found just once. Material for sequencing was blood, either unsorted or a sorted T cell fraction (not recorded which). The receptors stem from a male donor with ankylosing spondylitis. Both conserved end residues are part of each CDR3. The D gene is left open where the match is weak. Clone size is shown for a subset of rows, as once, few, many or a class of expanded clone.

J gene	clone size	V gene	D gene	CDR3 DNA	CDR3 protein
TRBJ2-7	many	TRBV11-2	TRBD1	TGTGCCAGCAGACACTTACGGACAGGGGGAAACGAGCAGTACTTC	CASRHLRTGGNEQYF
TRBJ1-5	many	TRBV7-9	-	TGTGCCAGCAGCCGCGGGGGGTACAATCAGCCCCAGCATTTT	CASSRGGYNQPQHF
TRBJ1-1	many	TRBV12-5	-	TGTGCTAGTGGTTTTGGAGGGACTAAAGCTTTCTTT	CASGFGGTKAFF
TRBJ2-7	many	TRBV20-1	-	TGCAGTGCTAGAGATTTGGAGATAAAGCAGTACTTC	CSARDLEIKQYF
TRBJ2-7	-	TRBV10-2	-	TGCGCCAGCTCCCCATCTAACTACGAGCAGTACTTC	CASSPSNYEQYF
TRBJ2-5	many	TRBV6-5	-	TGTGCCAGCAGTTATGCAGGGGAGGGGGAGACCCAGTACTTC	CASSYAGEGETQYF
TRBJ1-2	many	TRBV10-3	TRBD1	TGTGCCATCAGTGAGGTTAGCCCGGGACAGGGTTATGGCTACACCTTC	CAISEVSPGQGYGYTF
TRBJ2-6	-	TRBV10-3	-	TGTGCCATCAGTGAGTCGAACCGAGCGGACTCTGGGGCCAACGTCCTGACTTTC	CAISESNRADSGANVLTF
TRBJ2-7	many	TRBV7-9	TRBD1	TGTGCCAGCAGCGACAGGGAGCCCTACGAGCAGTACTTC	CASSDREPYEQYF
TRBJ2-5	many	TRBV6-1	TRBD1	TGTGCCAGCAGTGAAGTAGGGGGCCGGGAGACCCAGTACTTC	CASSEVGGRETQYF
TRBJ2-7	few	TRBV28	-	TGTGCCAGCGGGACGCCGGGGAACGAGCAGTACTTC	CASGTPGNEQYF
TRBJ2-7	many	TRBV7-2	-	TGTGCCAGCAGCTTAGGGGCAATTGCGGGAAGATACGAGCAGTACTTC	CASSLGAIAGRYEQYF
TRBJ2-3	many	TRBV7-8	TRBD2	TGTGCCAGCAGCTTAGTCCTAGCGGGAGTAGGAGATACGCAGTATTTT	CASSLVLAGVGDTQYF
TRBJ1-1	-	TRBV30	-	TGTGCCGGGAGGGGGGTCACTGAAGCTCTCTTT	CAGRGVTEALF
TRBJ2-1	many	TRBV20-1	-	TGCAGTGCTAGCCTAAATCCCTCCTACAATGAGCAGTTCTTC	CSASLNPSYNEQFF
TRBJ1-2	-	TRBV3-1	-	TGTGCCAGCAGCCAACGGGGAGTCGACTATGGCTACACCTTC	CASSQRGVDYGYTF
TRBJ1-1	many	TRBV7-9	-	TGTGCCAGCAGCTTTCCGGGGCAGCCTCCAGCTTTCTTT	CASSFPGQPPAFF
TRBJ2-7	many	TRBV6-5	-	TGTGCCAGCAGTTACTCGTGGCAGGCCTCCTACGAGCAGTACTTC	CASSYSWQASYEQYF
TRBJ1-2	many	TRBV6-1	-	TGTGCCAGCAGTCCTCGGAGCGGAGGGGTACATGGCTACACCTTC	CASSPRSGGVHGYTF
TRBJ2-1	many	TRBV29-1	-	TGCAGCGTTGAATGGGGTATTAGCGGCTACAATGAGCAGTTCTTC	CSVEWGISGYNEQFF
TRBJ1-4	-	TRBV5-1	TRBD1	TGCGCCAGCAGCCTACAGGGGCAGGGAACTAATGAAAAACTGTTTTTT	CASSLQGQGTNEKLFF
TRBJ2-5	few	TRBV3-1	-	TGTGCCAGCAGCCAATCCAGCCAAGAGACCCAGTACTTC	CASSQSSQETQYF
TRBJ2-1	many	TRBV11-2	-	TGTGCCAGCAGCTTCAGGGTTGCCCGAGAGGATGAGCAGTTCTTC	CASSFRVAREDEQFF
TRBJ2-3	many	TRBV5-1	-	TGCGCCAGCAGCCGACAGTTTTCGCCAGATACGCAGTATTTT	CASSRQFSPDTQYF
TRBJ1-2	many	TRBV4-2	-	TGTGCCAGCAGCCAGGGCGGGTATAGTCGTGGCTACACCTTC	CASSQGGYSRGYTF
TRBJ1-1	many	TRBV20-1	-	TGCAGTGCCCCTCCAAGGGGGGGCACTGAAGCTTTCTTT	CSAPPRGGTEAFF
TRBJ2-3	many	TRBV29-1	-	TGCAGCTCTGCGAATACTCTACGACAGTATTTT	CSSANTLRQYF
TRBJ1-5	many	TRBV7-8	-	TGTGCCAGCAGCTGGGACGACCCGTATAGCAATCAGCCCCAGCATTTT	CASSWDDPYSNQPQHF
TRBJ2-3	many	TRBV27	TRBD1	TGTGCCAGCAGGCCAAGGGGACAGGGTAGTTTCGTCGCAGATACGCAGTATTTT	CASRPRGQGSFVADTQYF
TRBJ1-1	many	TRBV29-1	TRBD1	TGCAGCGTTCTCGGGACAGGGGGCGCCGACACTGAAGCTTTCTTT	CSVLGTGGADTEAFF
TRBJ2-3	many	TRBV18	-	TGTGCCAGCTCACCAGAGTCGGGGATCAATACGCAGTATTTT	CASSPESGINTQYF
TRBJ1-1	-	TRBV5-1	-	TGCGCCAGCAGCTTGATTTTATCGCCGAACACTGAAGCTTTCTTT	CASSLILSPNTEAFF
TRBJ1-1	many	TRBV5-1	-	TGCGCCAGCAGCTTGGAGGGACGGCGAAAGGGAGCTTTCTTT	CASSLEGRRKGAFF
TRBJ2-6	few	TRBV5-1	-	TGCGCCAGCAGCCTACAGGGAAACTCTGGGGCCAACGTCCTGACTTTC	CASSLQGNSGANVLTF
TRBJ2-7	many	TRBV20-1	-	TGCAGTGCTTCAACTGTTCCCTACGAGCAGTACTTC	CSASTVPYEQYF
TRBJ2-2	many	TRBV7-2	-	TGTGCCAGCAACCAGTGGGGGATCTCGGGCACCGGGGAGCTGTTTTTT	CASNQWGISGTGELFF
TRBJ2-4	few	TRBV4-1	-	TGCGCCAGCAGCCCGCTGGGACTAGCCAAAAACATTCAGTACTTC	CASSPLGLAKNIQYF
TRBJ2-3	many	TRBV4-2	-	TGTGCCAGCAGCCAAGTTGCCCTCACGTCAGATACGCAGTATTTT	CASSQVALTSDTQYF
TRBJ2-7	many	TRBV20-1	TRBD1	TGCAGTGCTAGGGTTACAGGGGGCGGATCCTACGAGCAGTACTTC	CSARVTGGGSYEQYF
TRBJ2-5	many	TRBV25-1	TRBD1	TGTGCCAGCAGTGAAGGGAGGAGGGACAGGGCCGGAGGGGAGACCCAGTACTTC	CASSEGRRDRAGGETQYF
TRBJ2-7	few	TRBV15	TRBD1	TGTGCCACGGGAACCGGGACAGAGTACACCGAGCAGTACTTC	CATGTGTEYTEQYF
TRBJ2-5	-	TRBV5-6	TRBD2	TGTGCCAGCAGCTTTTTGACTAGCGGCGAAGAGACCCAGTACTTC	CASSFLTSGEETQYF
TRBJ2-2	many	TRBV28	-	TGTGCCAGCAGTTTAGGCGGGGTCCCCGGGGAGCTGTTTTTT	CASSLGGVPGELFF
TRBJ1-3	-	TRBV14	-	TGTGCCAGCAGCCAAACCTTGGGAAACACCATATATTTT	CASSQTLGNTIYF
TRBJ1-5	many	TRBV7-2	TRBD1	TGTGCCAGCAGCTTCGGAGGGGGCCTCCTGACCCAGCATTTT	CASSFGGGLLTQHF
TRBJ1-1	many	TRBV10-3	TRBD1	TGTGCCATCAGGTGGGACAGGAAGAACACTGAAGCTTTCTTT	CAIRWDRKNTEAFF
TRBJ1-6	many	TRBV20-1	-	TGCAGTGCTAGGGCCTCTGTGGATTCACCCCTCCACTTT	CSARASVDSPLHF
TRBJ1-4	-	TRBV4-1	-	TGCGCCAGCAGCCAAGATAGGGGCCTAACTAATGAAAAACTGTTTTTT	CASSQDRGLTNEKLFF
TRBJ2-2	many	TRBV7-6	TRBD1	TGTGCCAGCAGCTCTCAGGACAGGGGGCTAGGCATCACCGGGGAGCTGTTTTTT	CASSSQDRGLGITGELFF
TRBJ2-3	many	TRBV6-1	-	TGTGCCAGCAGGGGACTTAACACAGATACGCAGTATTTT	CASRGLNTDTQYF
TRBJ1-2	many	TRBV5-1	-	TGCGCCAGCAGCATTGCCACAAGTGTTAACTATGGCTACACCTTC	CASSIATSVNYGYTF
TRBJ2-3	many	TRBV20-1	-	TGCAGTGCCCCCGGGACTTATACGACAGATACGCAGTATTTT	CSAPGTYTTDTQYF